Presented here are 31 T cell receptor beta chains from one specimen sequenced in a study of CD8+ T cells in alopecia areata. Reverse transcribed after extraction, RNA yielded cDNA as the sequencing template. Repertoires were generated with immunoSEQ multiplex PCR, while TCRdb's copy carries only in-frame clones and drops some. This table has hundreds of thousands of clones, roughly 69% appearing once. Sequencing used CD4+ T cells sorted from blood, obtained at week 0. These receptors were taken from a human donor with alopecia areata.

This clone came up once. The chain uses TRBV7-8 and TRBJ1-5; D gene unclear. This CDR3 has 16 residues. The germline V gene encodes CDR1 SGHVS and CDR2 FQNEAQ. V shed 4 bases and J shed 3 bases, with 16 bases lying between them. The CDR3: CASSSQRGNNNQPQHF. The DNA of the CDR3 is TGTGCCAGCAGCTCCCAACGGGGTAATAACAATCAGCCCCAGCATTTT. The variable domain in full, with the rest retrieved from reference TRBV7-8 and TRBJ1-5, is GAGVSQSPRYKVAKRGQDVALRCDPISGHVSLFWYQQALGQGPEFLTYFQNEAQLDKSGLPSDRFFAERPEGSVSTLKIQRTQQEDSAVYLCASSSQRGNNNQPQHFGDGTRLSIL.

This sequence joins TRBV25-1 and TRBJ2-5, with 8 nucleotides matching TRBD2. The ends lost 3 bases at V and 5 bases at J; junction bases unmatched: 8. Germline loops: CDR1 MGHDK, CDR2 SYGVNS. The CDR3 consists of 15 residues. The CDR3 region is CASSDPSGGGETQYF. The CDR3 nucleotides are TGTGCCAGCAGTGATCCGAGCGGGGGCGGTGAGACCCAGTACTTC.

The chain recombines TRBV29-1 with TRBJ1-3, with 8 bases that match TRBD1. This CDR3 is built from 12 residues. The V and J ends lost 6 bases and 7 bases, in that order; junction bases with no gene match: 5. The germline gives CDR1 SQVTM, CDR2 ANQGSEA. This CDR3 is CSVRTGLNTIYF. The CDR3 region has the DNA TGCAGCGTAAGGACAGGGCTGAACACCATATATTTT.

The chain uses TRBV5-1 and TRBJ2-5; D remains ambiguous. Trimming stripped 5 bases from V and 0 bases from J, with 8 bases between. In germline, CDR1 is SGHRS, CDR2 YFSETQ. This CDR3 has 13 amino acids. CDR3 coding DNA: TGCGCCAGCAGGGCCCGGGACCAAGAGACCCAGTACTTC. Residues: CASRARDQETQYF.

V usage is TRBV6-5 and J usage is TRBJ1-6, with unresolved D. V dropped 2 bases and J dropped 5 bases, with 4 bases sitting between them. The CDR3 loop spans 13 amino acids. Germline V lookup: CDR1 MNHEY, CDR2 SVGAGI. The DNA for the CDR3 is TGTGCCAGCAGTTACCGGGATAATTCACCCCTCCACTTT. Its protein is CASSYRDNSPLHF.

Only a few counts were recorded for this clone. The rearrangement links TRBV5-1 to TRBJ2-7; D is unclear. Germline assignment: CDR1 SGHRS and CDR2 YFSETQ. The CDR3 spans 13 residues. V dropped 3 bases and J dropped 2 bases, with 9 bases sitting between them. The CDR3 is CASSSTAPYEQYF. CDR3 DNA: TGCGCCAGCAGCTCCACAGCCCCCTACGAGCAGTACTTC.

The CDR3 DNA sequence: TGCGCCAGCAGCCCCTCGGAGCAGGGGTTCGACTATGGCTACACCTTC. Its protein product is CASSPSEQGFDYGYTF. The chain combines TRBV4-1 with TRBJ1-2, with D possibly matching TRBD1 (6 bases). V was pared by 4 bases and J by 3 bases, with 18 bases between. This CDR3 has 16 amino acids. CDR1 and CDR2 from the germline V gene are MGHRA and YSYEKL.

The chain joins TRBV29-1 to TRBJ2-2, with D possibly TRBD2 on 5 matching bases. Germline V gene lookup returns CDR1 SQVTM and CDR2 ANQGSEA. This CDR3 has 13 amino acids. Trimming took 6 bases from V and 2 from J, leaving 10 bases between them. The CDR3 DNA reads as TGCAGCGTGAGGACTTCCAACACCGGGGAGCTGTTTTTT. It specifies CSVRTSNTGELFF.

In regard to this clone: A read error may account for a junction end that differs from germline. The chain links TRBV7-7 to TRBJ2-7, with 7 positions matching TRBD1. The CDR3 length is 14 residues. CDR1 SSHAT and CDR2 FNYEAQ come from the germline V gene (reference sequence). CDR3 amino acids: CASSPGTAHPEQYF. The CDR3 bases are TGTGCTAGCAGCCCCGGGACAGCCCACCCTGAGCAGTACTTC.

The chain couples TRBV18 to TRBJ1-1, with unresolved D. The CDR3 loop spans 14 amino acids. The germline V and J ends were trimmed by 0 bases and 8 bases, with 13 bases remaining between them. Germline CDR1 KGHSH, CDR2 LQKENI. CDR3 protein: CASSPPARTGEAFF. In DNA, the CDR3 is TGTGCCAGCTCACCACCGGCTCGGACGGGAGAAGCTTTCTTT.

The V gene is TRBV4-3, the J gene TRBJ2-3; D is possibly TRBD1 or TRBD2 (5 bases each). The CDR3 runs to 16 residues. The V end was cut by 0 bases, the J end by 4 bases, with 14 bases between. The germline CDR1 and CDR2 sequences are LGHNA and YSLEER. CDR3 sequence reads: CASSQDRGRQSDTQYF. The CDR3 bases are TGCGCCAGCAGCCAAGATCGAGGGAGACAGTCAGATACGCAGTATTTT.

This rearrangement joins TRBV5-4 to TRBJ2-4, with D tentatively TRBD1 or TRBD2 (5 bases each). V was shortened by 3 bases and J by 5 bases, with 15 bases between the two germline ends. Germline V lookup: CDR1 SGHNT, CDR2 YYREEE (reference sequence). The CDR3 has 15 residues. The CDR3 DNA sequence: TGTGCCAGCAGCTCTCACCGGGACGGGGAAAACATTCAGTACTTC. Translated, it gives CASSSHRDGENIQYF. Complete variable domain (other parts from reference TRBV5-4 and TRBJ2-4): ETGVTQSPTHLIKTRGQQVTLRCSSQSGHNTVSWYQQALGQGPQFIFQYYREEENGRGNFPPRFSGLQFPNYSSELNVNALELDDSALYLCASSSHRDGENIQYFGAGTRLSVL.

The CDR3 sequence is CSVALTGSDQPQHF. The CDR3 DNA reads TGCAGCGTTGCGCTGACAGGGTCAGATCAGCCCCAGCATTTT. This chain links TRBV29-1 with TRBJ1-5; 7 bases align to TRBD1. The germline gives CDR1 SQVTM, CDR2 ANQGSEA. The CDR3 spans 14 residues. Trimming removed 4 bases from V and 5 bases from J; junction bases left unmatched: 8.

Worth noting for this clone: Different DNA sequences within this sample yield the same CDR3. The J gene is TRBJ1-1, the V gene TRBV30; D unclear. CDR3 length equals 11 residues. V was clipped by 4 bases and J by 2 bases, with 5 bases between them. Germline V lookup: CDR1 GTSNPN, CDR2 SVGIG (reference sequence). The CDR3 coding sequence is TGTGCCTGGACCGTCAACACTGAAGCTTTCTTT. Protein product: CAWTVNTEAFF.

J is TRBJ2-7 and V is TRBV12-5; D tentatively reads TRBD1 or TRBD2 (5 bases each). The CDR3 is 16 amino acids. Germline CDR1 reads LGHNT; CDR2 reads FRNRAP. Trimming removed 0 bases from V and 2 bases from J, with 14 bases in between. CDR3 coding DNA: TGTGCTAGTGGTTTGGTACCTAGGGGAGTAGCCTACGAGCAGTACTTC. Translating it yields CASGLVPRGVAYEQYF. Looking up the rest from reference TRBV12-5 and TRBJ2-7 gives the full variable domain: DARVTQTPRHKVTEMGQEVTMRCQPILGHNTVFWYRQTMMQGLELLAYFRNRAPLDDSGMPKDRFSAEMPDATLATLKIQPSEPRDSAVYFCASGLVPRGVAYEQYFGPGTRLTVT.

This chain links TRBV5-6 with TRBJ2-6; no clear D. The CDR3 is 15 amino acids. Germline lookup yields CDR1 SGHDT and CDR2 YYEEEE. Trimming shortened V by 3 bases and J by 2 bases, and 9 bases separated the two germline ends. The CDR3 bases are TGTGCCAGCAGCTCCGGTGGGACTGGGGCCAACGTCCTGACTTTC. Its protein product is CASSSGGTGANVLTF. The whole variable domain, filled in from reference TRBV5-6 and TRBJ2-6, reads DAGVTQSPTHLIKTRGQQVTLRCSPKSGHDTVSWYQQALGQGPQFIFQYYEEEERQRGNFPDRFSGHQFPNYSSELNVNALLLGDSALYLCASSSGGTGANVLTFGAGSRLTVL.

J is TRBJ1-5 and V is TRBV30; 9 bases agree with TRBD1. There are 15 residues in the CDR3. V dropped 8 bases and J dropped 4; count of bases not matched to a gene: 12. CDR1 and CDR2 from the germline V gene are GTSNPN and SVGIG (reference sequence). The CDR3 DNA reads TGTGCCCGCACGAAGGCGACAGGGGGAAATCAGCCCCAGCATTTT. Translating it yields CARTKATGGNQPQHF.

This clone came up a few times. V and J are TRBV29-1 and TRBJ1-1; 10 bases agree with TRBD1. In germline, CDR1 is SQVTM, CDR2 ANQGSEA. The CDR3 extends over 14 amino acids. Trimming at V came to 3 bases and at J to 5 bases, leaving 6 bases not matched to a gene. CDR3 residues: CSVDERTGGTEAFF. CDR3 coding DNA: TGCAGCGTTGATGAGCGGACAGGGGGTACTGAAGCTTTCTTT.

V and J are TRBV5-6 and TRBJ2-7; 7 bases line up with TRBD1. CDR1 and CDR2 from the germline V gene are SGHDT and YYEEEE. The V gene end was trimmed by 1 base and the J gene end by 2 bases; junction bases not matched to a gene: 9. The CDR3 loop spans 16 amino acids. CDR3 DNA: TGTGCCAGCAGCTTGTTGGGTCGTCAGGGGGCCTACGAGCAGTACTTC. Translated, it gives CASSLLGRQGAYEQYF.

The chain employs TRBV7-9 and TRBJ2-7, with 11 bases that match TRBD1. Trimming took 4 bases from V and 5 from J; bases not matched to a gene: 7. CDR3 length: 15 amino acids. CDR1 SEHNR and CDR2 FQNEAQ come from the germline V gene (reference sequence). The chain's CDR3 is CASSSRTGGWNEQYF. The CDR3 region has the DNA TGTGCCAGCAGCTCCCGGACAGGGGGCTGGAACGAGCAGTACTTC.

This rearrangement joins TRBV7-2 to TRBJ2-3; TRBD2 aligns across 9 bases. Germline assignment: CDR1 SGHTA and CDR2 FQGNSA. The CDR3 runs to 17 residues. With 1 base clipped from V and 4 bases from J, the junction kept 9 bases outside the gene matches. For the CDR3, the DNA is TGTGCCAGCAGCTTAGAGCAGCGGGGGGCCATCGCAGATACGCAGTATTTT. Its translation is CASSLEQRGAIADTQYF.

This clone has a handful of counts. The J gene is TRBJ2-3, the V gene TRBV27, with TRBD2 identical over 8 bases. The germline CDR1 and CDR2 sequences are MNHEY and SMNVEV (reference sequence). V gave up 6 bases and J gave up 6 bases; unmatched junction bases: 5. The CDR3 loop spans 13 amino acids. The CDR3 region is CASSPGLADTQYF. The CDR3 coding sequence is TGTGCCAGCAGCCCCGGACTAGCCGATACGCAGTATTTT.

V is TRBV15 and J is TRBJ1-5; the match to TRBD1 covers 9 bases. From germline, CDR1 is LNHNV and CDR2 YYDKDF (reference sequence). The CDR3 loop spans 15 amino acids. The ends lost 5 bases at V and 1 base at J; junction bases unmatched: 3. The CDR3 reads CATSSDRGSNQPQHF. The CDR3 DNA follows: TGTGCCACCAGCTCGGACAGGGGAAGCAATCAGCCCCAGCATTTT.

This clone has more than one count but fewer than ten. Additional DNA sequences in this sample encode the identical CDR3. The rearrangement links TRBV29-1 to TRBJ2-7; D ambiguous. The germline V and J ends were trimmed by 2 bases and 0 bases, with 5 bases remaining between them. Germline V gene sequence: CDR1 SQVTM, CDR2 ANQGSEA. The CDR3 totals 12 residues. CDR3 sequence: CSVEKGSYEQYF. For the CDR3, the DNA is TGCAGCGTTGAAAAGGGCTCCTACGAGCAGTACTTC.

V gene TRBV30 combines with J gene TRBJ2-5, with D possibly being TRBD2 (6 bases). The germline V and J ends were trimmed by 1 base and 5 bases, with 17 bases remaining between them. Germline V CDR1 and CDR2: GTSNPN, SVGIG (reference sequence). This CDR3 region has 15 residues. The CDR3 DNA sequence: TGTGCCTGGAGTGCCCCTCGGCGGGGTGGTGAGACCCAGTACTTC. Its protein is CAWSAPRRGGETQYF.

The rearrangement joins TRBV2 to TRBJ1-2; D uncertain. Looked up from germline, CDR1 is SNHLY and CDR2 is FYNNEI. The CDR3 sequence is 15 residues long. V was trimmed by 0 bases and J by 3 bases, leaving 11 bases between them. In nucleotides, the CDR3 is TGTGCCAGCAGTGAAGCTAGCGGGAGGGACTATGGCTACACCTTC. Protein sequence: CASSEASGRDYGYTF.

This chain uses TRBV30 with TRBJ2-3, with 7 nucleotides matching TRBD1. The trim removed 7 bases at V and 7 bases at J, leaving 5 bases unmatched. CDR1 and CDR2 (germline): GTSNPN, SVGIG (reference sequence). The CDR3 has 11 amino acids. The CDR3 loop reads CASLQGYTQYF. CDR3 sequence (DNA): TGTGCCTCCTTACAGGGGTATACGCAGTATTTT.

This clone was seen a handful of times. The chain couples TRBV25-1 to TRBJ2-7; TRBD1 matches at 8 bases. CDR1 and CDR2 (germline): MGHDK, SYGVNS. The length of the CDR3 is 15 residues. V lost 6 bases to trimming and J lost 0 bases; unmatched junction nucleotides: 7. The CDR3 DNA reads TGTGCCAGCAGCTCTACCGGGACAGGCTCCTACGAGCAGTACTTC. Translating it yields CASSSTGTGSYEQYF.

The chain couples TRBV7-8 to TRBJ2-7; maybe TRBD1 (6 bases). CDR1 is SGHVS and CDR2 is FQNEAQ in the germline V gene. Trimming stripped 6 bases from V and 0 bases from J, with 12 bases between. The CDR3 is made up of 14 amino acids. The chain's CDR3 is CASSGQLPSYEQYF. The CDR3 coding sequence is TGTGCCAGCAGTGGACAGCTTCCCTCCTACGAGCAGTACTTC.

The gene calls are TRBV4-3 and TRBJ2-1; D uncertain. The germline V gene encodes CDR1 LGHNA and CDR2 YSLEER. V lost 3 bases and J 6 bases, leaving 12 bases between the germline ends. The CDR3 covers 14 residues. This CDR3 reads CASSHSRRTNEQFF. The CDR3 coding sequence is TGCGCCAGCAGCCACTCACGGCGAACCAATGAGCAGTTCTTC.

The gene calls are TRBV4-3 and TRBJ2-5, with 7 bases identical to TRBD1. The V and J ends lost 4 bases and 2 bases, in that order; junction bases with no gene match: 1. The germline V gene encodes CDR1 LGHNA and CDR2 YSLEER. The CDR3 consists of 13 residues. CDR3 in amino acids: CASSRQGQETQYF. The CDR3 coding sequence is TGCGCCAGCAGCCGACAGGGACAAGAGACCCAGTACTTC.